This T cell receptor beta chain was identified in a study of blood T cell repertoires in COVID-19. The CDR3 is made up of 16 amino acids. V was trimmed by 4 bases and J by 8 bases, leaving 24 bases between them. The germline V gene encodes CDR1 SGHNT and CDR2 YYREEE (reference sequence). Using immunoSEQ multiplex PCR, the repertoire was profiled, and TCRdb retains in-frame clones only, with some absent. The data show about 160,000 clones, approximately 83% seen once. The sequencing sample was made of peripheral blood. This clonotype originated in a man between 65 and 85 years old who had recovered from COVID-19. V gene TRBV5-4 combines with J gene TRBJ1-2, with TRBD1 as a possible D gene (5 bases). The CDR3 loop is CASSQNANRGAGGYTF. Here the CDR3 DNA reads TGTGCCAGCAGCCAAAATGCTAATAGGGGCGCGGGAGGCTACACCTTC.